A single sample is the source of the 20 T cell receptor beta chains below, sequenced in a study of blood T cell repertoires in COVID-19. TCRdb keeps only in-frame clones here, not all; method: immunoSEQ multiplex PCR. The table has about 140,000 clones, roughly 90% seen once. The specimen was peripheral blood. All receptors derive from a man in his 60s with active or convalescent COVID-19.

The chain couples TRBV5-6 to TRBJ2-3; perhaps TRBD1 as D (5 bases). Germline V gives CDR1 SGHDT, CDR2 YYEEEE. The V end was cut by 3 bases, the J end by 3 bases, with 8 bases between. This CDR3 is 13 amino acids long. The CDR3 DNA sequence: TGTGCCAGCAGCTCGGCAGGGACAGATACGCAGTATTTT. It codes for CASSSAGTDTQYF. The full variable domain, its missing parts supplied by reference TRBV5-6 and TRBJ2-3, is DAGVTQSPTHLIKTRGQQVTLRCSPKSGHDTVSWYQQALGQGPQFIFQYYEEEERQRGNFPDRFSGHQFPNYSSELNVNALLLGDSALYLCASSSAGTDTQYFGPGTRLTVL.

The rearrangement links TRBV19 to TRBJ2-1; 12 bases are shared with TRBD2. This CDR3 has 15 residues. Germline CDR1 is LNHDA and CDR2 is SQIVND (reference sequence). V lost 6 bases, J lost 9 bases, and 9 bases stayed unmatched. Here the CDR3 DNA reads TGTGCCAGTAGCGCCCTAGCGGGAGGGCCCAGTGAGCAGTTCTTC. Its translation is CASSALAGGPSEQFF.

The CDR3 DNA reads TGTGCCAGCAGCGCCGGGGGACCGACCTACAATGAGCAGTTCTTC. Protein: CASSAGGPTYNEQFF. The chain joins TRBV9 to TRBJ2-1, with a weak D call TRBD2 (6 bases). Germline V gives CDR1 SGDLS, CDR2 YYNGEE. The CDR3 is made up of 15 amino acids. V lost 3 bases and J 2 bases, leaving 12 bases between the germline ends. Combining the CDR3 with reference TRBV9 and TRBJ2-1 gives the whole variable domain DSGVTQTPKHLITATGQRVTLRCSPRSGDLSVYWYQQSLDQGLQFLIQYYNGEERAKGNILERFSAQQFPDLHSELNLSSLELGDSALYFCASSAGGPTYNEQFFGPGTRLTVL.

This clone was observed once. The V gene is TRBV2, the J gene TRBJ2-3; the match to TRBD2 covers 12 bases. The length of the CDR3 is 16 residues. Germline values: CDR1 SNHLY, CDR2 FYNNEI. The V segment lost 5 bases and the J segment 2 bases; nucleotides outside the gene matches: 5. For the CDR3, the DNA is TGTGCCAGCAGTTCCGGGACTAGCGGGCCCACAGATACGCAGTATTTT. Translation: CASSSGTSGPTDTQYF.

The rearrangement joins TRBV7-8 to TRBJ1-5; 7 bases agree with TRBD1. The CDR3 consists of 17 residues. The V gene end was trimmed by 4 bases and the J gene end by 4 bases; junction bases not matched to a gene: 13. Germline CDR1 and CDR2: SGHVS and FQNEAQ. The CDR3 DNA is TGTGCCAGCAGCTCAGCGACCGGGACAGTTAAGAATCAGCCCCAGCATTTT. It encodes CASSSATGTVKNQPQHF.

The rearrangement joins TRBV7-2 to TRBJ2-7; tentatively, D is TRBD2 (7 bases). This CDR3 spans 16 amino acids. In germline, CDR1 is SGHTA, CDR2 FQGNSA. Trimming left V 1 base short and J 0 bases short, with 13 bases between. This CDR3 reads CASSLGGGVPSYEQYF. CDR3 nucleotides: TGTGCCAGCAGCTTAGGGGGGGGCGTACCCTCCTACGAGCAGTACTTC.

In DNA form, the CDR3 reads TGTGCCAGCGCGAAGTTCCCTGCCGCCGGAGGTACCCAGTACTTC. It yields the protein CASAKFPAAGGTQYF. The chain carries TRBV28 and TRBJ2-5; maybe TRBD2 (5 bases). Per germline, CDR1 MDHEN and CDR2 SYDVKM. This CDR3 is 15 amino acids long. Trimming cost V 8 bases and J 8 bases, with 24 bases left between them.

V gene TRBV5-4 combines with J gene TRBJ1-2; perhaps TRBD1 as D (5 bases). This CDR3 is built from 14 residues. The germline gives CDR1 SGHNT, CDR2 YYREEE (reference sequence). The V end lost 0 bases, the J end lost 2 bases, and 8 bases lay between the germline ends. The CDR3 protein is CASSLGGRNYGYTF. Here the CDR3 DNA reads TGTGCCAGCAGCTTGGGGGGCAGGAACTATGGCTACACCTTC. The whole variable domain, remainder taken from reference TRBV5-4 and TRBJ1-2, is ETGVTQSPTHLIKTRGQQVTLRCSSQSGHNTVSWYQQALGQGPQFIFQYYREEENGRGNFPPRFSGLQFPNYSSELNVNALELDDSALYLCASSLGGRNYGYTFGSGTRLTVV.

The CDR3 nucleotides are TGCGCCAGCAGCCCTTCCGGGACAGAAGGCAATCAGCCCCAGCATTTT. Amino acid sequence: CASSPSGTEGNQPQHF. The chain joins TRBV5-1 to TRBJ1-5; 7 bases agree with TRBD1. In germline, CDR1 is SGHRS, CDR2 YFSETQ. The CDR3 runs 16 residues. V lost 4 bases to trimming and J lost 2 bases; unmatched junction nucleotides: 9. The full variable domain, completed using reference TRBV5-1 and TRBJ1-5, is KAGVTQTPRYLIKTRGQQVTLSCSPISGHRSVSWYQQTPGQGLQFLFEYFSETQRNKGNFPGRFSGRQFSNSRSEMNVSTLELGDSALYLCASSPSGTEGNQPQHFGDGTRLSIL.

The chain is built from TRBV18 and TRBJ1-2; 8 bases agree with TRBD1. V lost 6 bases to trimming and J lost 8 bases; unmatched junction nucleotides: 14. Germline V CDR1 and CDR2: KGHSH, LQKENI. The length of the CDR3 is 15 residues. DNA of the CDR3: TGTGCCAGCTCTCCGGACAGGGTCATTGCTGGAGGCTACACCTTC. As protein: CASSPDRVIAGGYTF.

The rearrangement links TRBV4-3 to TRBJ1-2, with TRBD1 identical over 8 bases. Germline loops: CDR1 LGHNA, CDR2 YSLEER. The CDR3 is made up of 16 amino acids. Unmatched junction bases numbered 12, after V lost 2 bases and J lost 7 bases. For the CDR3, the DNA is TGCGCCAGCAGCCAATTAGGACAGGGTACGGCGGGTGGCTACACCTTC. This translates into CASSQLGQGTAGGYTF.

The J gene is TRBJ2-1, the V gene TRBV5-1, with TRBD1 matching over 8 bases. The CDR3 consists of 15 residues. Trimming at V came to 5 bases and at J to 0 bases, leaving 4 bases not matched to a gene. Germline V CDR1 and CDR2: SGHRS, YFSETQ. The CDR3 DNA sequence: TGCGCCAGCAGAATACAGGGGGGCTCCTACAATGAGCAGTTCTTC. It specifies CASRIQGGSYNEQFF.

This clone was seen a few times. The genes are TRBV19 and TRBJ2-1, with 8 bases that match TRBD2. The ends lost 6 bases at V and 8 bases at J; junction bases unmatched: 9. The CDR3 has 14 residues. Germline assignment: CDR1 LNHDA and CDR2 SQIVND (reference sequence). Here the CDR3 reads CASSSGTRYYEQFF. The CDR3 DNA sequence: TGTGCCAGTAGCTCCGGGACTAGATACTATGAGCAGTTCTTC. The full variable domain, rest sourced from reference TRBV19 and TRBJ2-1, is DGGITQSPKYLFRKEGQNVTLSCEQNLNHDAMYWYRQDPGQGLRLIYYSQIVNDFQKGDIAEGYSVSREKKESFPLTVTSAQKNPTAFYLCASSSGTRYYEQFFGPGTRLTVL.

This chain links TRBV7-9 with TRBJ1-1, with TRBD1 identical over 8 bases. The CDR3 length is 15 residues. V lost 5 bases, J lost 1 base, and 6 bases stayed unmatched. Germline CDR1 and CDR2: SEHNR and FQNEAQ (reference sequence). In nucleotides, the CDR3 is TGTGCCAGCAGCCCCCTAACAGGGGGGAACACTGAAGCTTTCTTT. It codes for CASSPLTGGNTEAFF.

This clone has just a few counts. CDR3 residues: CASSLGVGGSYNEQFF. CDR3 nucleotide sequence: TGTGCCAGCAGCTTAGGGGTGGGAGGGAGCTACAATGAGCAGTTCTTC. The genes are TRBV7-2 and TRBJ2-1, with TRBD2 matching 7 bases. The CDR3 sequence is 16 residues long. V trimming: 1 base; J trimming: 3 bases; junction bases outside the gene matches: 6. Per germline, CDR1 SGHTA and CDR2 FQGNSA. The full variable domain, its missing parts supplied by reference TRBV7-2 and TRBJ2-1, is GAGVSQSPSNKVTEKGKDVELRCDPISGHTALYWYRQSLGQGLEFLIYFQGNSAPDKSGLPSDRFSAERTGGSVSTLTIQRTQQEDSAVYLCASSLGVGGSYNEQFFGPGTRLTVL.

This clone was observed a single time. One end of the junction does not line up with germline, which may come from a read error. The V call is TRBV5-1, the J call TRBJ2-2, with 7 bases matching TRBD1. The germline V gene encodes CDR1 SGHRS and CDR2 YFSETQ. There are 18 residues in the CDR3. The CDR3, as DNA: TGCGCCAGCAGCTTGGGACAGGGAGTCGAGGGCGAACACCGGGGAGCTGTTTTT. As protein: CASSLGQGVEGEHRGAVF.

The J gene is TRBJ1-1, the V gene TRBV2; TRBD1 agrees at 10 bases. J was trimmed by 4 bases and V by 6 bases; bases with no gene match: 5. CDR1 is SNHLY and CDR2 is FYNNEI in the germline V gene. The CDR3 totals 14 residues. The CDR3 sequence is CASRTGGEGTEAFF. CDR3 bases: TGTGCCAGCAGGACAGGGGGCGAGGGCACTGAAGCTTTCTTT. Combining the CDR3 with reference TRBV2 and TRBJ1-1 gives the whole variable domain EPEVTQTPSHQVTQMGQEVILRCVPISNHLYFYWYRQILGQKVEFLVSFYNNEISEKSEIFDDQFSVERPDGSNFTLKIRSTKLEDSAMYFCASRTGGEGTEAFFGQGTRLTVV.

This clone has more than one count but fewer than ten. The chain is built from TRBV9 and TRBJ1-4, with no clear D. Looked up from germline, CDR1 is SGDLS and CDR2 is YYNGEE. V lost 2 bases and J 0 bases, leaving 5 bases between the germline ends. This CDR3 region has 14 residues. CDR3 sequence reads: CASSVSSTNEKLFF. CDR3 nucleotide sequence: TGTGCCAGCAGCGTCAGTTCAACTAATGAAAAACTGTTTTTT.

This chain connects TRBV30 to TRBJ1-3; 7 nucleotides align to TRBD1. CDR1 and CDR2 (germline): GTSNPN, SVGIG (reference sequence). The CDR3 is 14 residues long. With 0 bases clipped from V and 3 bases from J, the junction kept 2 bases outside the gene matches. The CDR3 DNA reads as TGTGCCTGGAGTGTCAGGGGGTATGGAAACACCATATATTTT. It specifies CAWSVRGYGNTIYF. Looking up the rest from reference TRBV30 and TRBJ1-3 gives the full variable domain: SQTIHQWPATLVQPVGSPLSLECTVEGTSNPNLYWYRQAAGRGLQLLFYSVGIGQISSEVPQNLSASRPQDRQFILSSKKLLLSDSGFYLCAWSVRGYGNTIYFGEGSWLTVV.

V and J are TRBV19 and TRBJ1-3; the D is unclear. Germline V gene data show CDR1 as LNHDA and CDR2 as SQIVND (reference sequence). Trimming left V 2 bases short and J 0 bases short, with 11 bases between. CDR3 size: 16 residues. The DNA of the CDR3 is TGTGCCAGTAGTATAAGTGGCGGTGGCTCTGGAAACACCATATATTTT. As protein: CASSISGGGSGNTIYF.